The 16 T cell receptor beta chains given below trace back to one sample, sequenced in a study of blood T cell repertoires in COVID-19. The method was immunoSEQ multiplex PCR; TCRdb's version includes in-frame clones alone and lacks a portion of them. The sample lists 180,000 or so clones; about 87% were seen once. What was sequenced was peripheral blood. These receptors were collected from a young woman with acute or convalescent COVID-19.

The chain carries TRBV2 and TRBJ2-5; 9 bases are shared with TRBD1. V lost 4 bases, J lost 5 bases, and 5 bases stayed unmatched. Germline V CDR1 and CDR2: SNHLY, FYNNEI. The CDR3 totals 14 residues. The CDR3 spells CASSGLTGGETQYF. The CDR3 DNA is TGTGCCAGCAGTGGATTAACAGGGGGCGAGACCCAGTACTTC.

In this sample, this clone turned up a few times. The chain couples TRBV6-6 to TRBJ2-1; D perhaps matches TRBD1 (6 bases). The CDR3 totals 14 residues. Looked up from germline, CDR1 is MNHNY and CDR2 is SVGAGI (reference sequence). V was cut by 5 bases and J by 8 bases, with 16 bases left in between. CDR3 sequence reads: CASSASTGLDEQFF. The CDR3 DNA reads TGTGCCAGCAGTGCCTCGACAGGTTTGGATGAGCAGTTCTTC.

This chain joins TRBV6-6 and TRBJ1-1, with 7 nucleotides matching TRBD1. Germline V gene lookup returns CDR1 MNHNY and CDR2 SVGAGI (reference sequence). Losses at the gene ends were 2 bases for V and 5 bases for J; bases not matched to a gene: 5. The CDR3 has 14 residues. The CDR3 loop reads CASSYRQGRTEAFF. CDR3 nucleotide sequence: TGTGCCAGCAGTTACCGACAGGGAAGGACTGAAGCTTTCTTT.

The chain recombines TRBV7-2 with TRBJ2-7, with 8 bases that match TRBD2. CDR3 length: 18 amino acids. Germline V lookup: CDR1 SGHTA, CDR2 FQGNSA. J gave up 4 bases and V 0 bases, and 14 bases lay outside the gene matches. The CDR3 DNA is TGTGCCAGCAGCTTAGCCTCTACCAGCGGGAGTTTCCGTTACGAGCAGTACTTC. Amino acids: CASSLASTSGSFRYEQYF.

V usage is TRBV30 and J usage is TRBJ2-3; D uncertain. The V gene's germline CDR1 is GTSNPN and CDR2 SVGIG (reference sequence). The V end was cut by 0 bases, the J end by 5 bases, with 12 bases between. CDR3 size: 14 residues. This chain's CDR3 is CAWSVRGPKDTQYF. The CDR3 DNA sequence: TGTGCCTGGAGTGTACGAGGTCCGAAAGATACGCAGTATTTT.

The chain combines TRBV18 with TRBJ1-1; no definite D call. With 0 bases removed from V and 11 bases from J, the gap between germline ends came to 16 bases. This CDR3 spans 14 amino acids. Looked up from germline, CDR1 is KGHSH and CDR2 is LQKENI. DNA for the CDR3: TGTGCCAGCTCACCACCGGGTTTGGGAGGCGCCGCTTTCTTT. Translating gives CASSPPGLGGAAFF.

This rearrangement joins TRBV18 to TRBJ2-3; 8 bases match TRBD2. V was pared by 3 bases and J by 3 bases, with 8 bases of the junction left unmatched. Germline-derived CDR1 and CDR2 are KGHSH and LQKENI. The CDR3 runs to 16 residues. The CDR3 bases are TGTGCCAGCTCACCCGCGCGGGAGGTTGGGACAGATACGCAGTATTTT. This sequence encodes CASSPAREVGTDTQYF.

The chain employs TRBV7-9 and TRBJ2-7, with D hard to call. Trimming took off 6 bases at V and 0 bases at J, with 15 bases between the two ends. This CDR3 has 15 amino acids. In germline, CDR1 is SEHNR, CDR2 FQNEAQ (reference sequence). The CDR3 nucleotides read TGTGCCAGCAGTCCCAGTCGGCACAGCTCCTACGAGCAGTACTTC. This gives the protein CASSPSRHSSYEQYF.

This rearrangement joins TRBV30 to TRBJ2-3, with 12 positions matching TRBD1. The germline V gene has CDR1 GTSNPN and CDR2 SVGIG (reference sequence). The junction had 10 bases not matched to a gene; V was cut back by 5 bases and J by 7 bases. The CDR3 is 15 amino acids. Here the CDR3 DNA reads TGTGCCTGGCGTACCGGGACAGGGGGCTTGAATACGCAGTATTTT. Translated: CAWRTGTGGLNTQYF.

The chain links TRBV28 to TRBJ2-7, with D maybe TRBD2 (5 bases). The CDR3 sequence is 15 residues long. Trimming shortened V by 4 bases and J by 0 bases, and 13 bases separated the two germline ends. Germline loops: CDR1 MDHEN, CDR2 SYDVKM. The CDR3 nucleotides read TGTGCCAGCAGTTCTACCTCGGGAAACTCCTACGAGCAGTACTTC. It encodes CASSSTSGNSYEQYF.

The gene calls are TRBV18 and TRBJ2-5, with 7 bases fitting TRBD2. This CDR3 is built from 16 residues. Germline V CDR1 and CDR2: KGHSH, LQKENI. J was trimmed by 2 bases and V by 6 bases; bases with no gene match: 12. CDR3 in amino acids: CASSLGGLGLQETQYF. CDR3 nucleotides: TGTGCCAGCTCGCTTGGAGGACTAGGCCTACAAGAGACCCAGTACTTC.

This clone was seen a few times. The rearrangement links TRBV11-3 to TRBJ1-1; 9 bases fit TRBD1. Germline CDR1 SGHNT, CDR2 YENEEA. With 5 bases clipped from V and 5 bases from J, the junction kept 3 bases outside the gene matches. The CDR3 covers 13 residues. CDR3 in DNA: TGTGCCAGCAGCACAGGGGGCGGTACTGAAGCTTTCTTT. This gives the protein CASSTGGGTEAFF.

The chain links TRBV4-2 to TRBJ2-7; D remains ambiguous. The germline CDR1 and CDR2 sequences are LGHNA and YNFKEQ. CDR3 length: 14 residues. V was trimmed by 0 bases and J by 3 bases, leaving 9 bases between them. CDR3 sequence reads: CASSQDVQIYEQYF. The CDR3 bases are TGTGCCAGCAGCCAAGATGTGCAGATCTACGAGCAGTACTTC.

The chain links TRBV10-3 to TRBJ2-1; D is unclear. V lost 4 bases and J lost 3, with 10 bases in between. CDR1 is ENHRY and CDR2 is SYGVKD in the germline V gene. The CDR3 consists of 14 residues. CDR3 sequence reads: CAISVYSGYNEQFF. The CDR3 DNA follows: TGTGCCATCAGTGTTTACTCGGGCTACAATGAGCAGTTCTTC.

This clone appeared once. The V gene is TRBV5-1, the J gene TRBJ1-5; D gene unclear. The V and J ends lost 4 bases and 1 base respectively, with 9 bases between them. The CDR3 extends over 14 amino acids. CDR1 is SGHRS, CDR2 YFSETQ, per germline. The CDR3 DNA reads TGCGCCAGCAGCCCCGGAGGGAGCAATCAGCCCCAGCATTTT. This gives the protein CASSPGGSNQPQHF.

This clone was detected only once. The V gene is TRBV5-1, the J gene TRBJ1-4, with unresolved D. V lost 1 base and J 5 bases, leaving 15 bases between the germline ends. Germline values: CDR1 SGHRS, CDR2 YFSETQ. The length of the CDR3 is 16 residues. Here the CDR3 DNA reads TGCGCCAGCAGCTTGTCCCGTGTTGCTAAGAATGAAAAACTGTTTTTT. Protein sequence: CASSLSRVAKNEKLFF.